This T cell receptor beta chain was documented in a study of T cell repertoires in cytomegalovirus infection. The wider study: Matching HLA type and CMV infection were both indicated by public TCR beta signatures. Study outcomes and limitations: CMV carriers with the relevant HLA were identified by cumulative public TCR beta family frequency. The ex vivo response showed dominance by HLA-C-restricted CMV-specific TCR beta clonotypes.

Trimming took off 4 bases at V and 5 bases at J, with 13 bases between the two ends. Germline CDR1 reads SQVTM; CDR2 reads ANQGSEA. CDR3 length equals 13 residues. TCRdb reprocessed the reads via MiXCR and lists one record per CDR3 protein. The sample yields about 240,000 distinct CDR3 sequences, roughly an eighth seen once. This clonotype was seen a few times. Its specificity is not known. The sequence was obtained from a human donor in good health (CMV status not recorded). Some clones in this sample may be carry-over from other donors' samples. The chain links TRBV29-1 to TRBJ2-3, with D possibly TRBD1 on 5 matching bases. The sequenced sample consisted of PBMCs. The CDR3 is CSVGRGGEDTQYF. In DNA, the CDR3 is TGCAGCGTTGGAAGGGGTGGGGAAGATACGCAGTATTTT.